This T cell receptor beta chain was documented in a study of cytomegalovirus exposure and HLA in healthy donors. Overall study findings and caveats: Looking again later, the authors saw that most CMV-associated TCR beta chains seemed HLA-restricted.

Amplification used 60 Vbeta primers and 13 Jbeta primers. The protocol was immunoSEQ multiplex PCR, while the TCRdb copy is restricted to in-frame clones and leaves out a portion. The data show 70,000 to 90,000 clones, 75% seen once. The germline CDR1 and CDR2 sequences are SGHAT and FQNNGV. V shed 9 bases and J shed 1 base, with 19 bases lying between them. The CDR3 totals 15 residues. Regarding this clone: Its antigen is unidentified.

This rearrangement joins TRBV11-2 to TRBJ2-7; the D gene is possibly TRBD2 (7 bases). The clonotype was recovered from a man in his forties in good health and CMV-seronegative. Input material: PBMCs. This CDR3 is CASTWGGARSYEQYF. The CDR3 region has the DNA TGTGCCAGTACCTGGGGGGGCGCGAGGTCCTACGAGCAGTACTTC.